These 18 T cell receptor beta chains were sequenced from one sample in a study of cytomegalovirus exposure and HLA in healthy donors. The PCR ran on 60 Vbeta and 13 Jbeta primers. Only in-frame clones appear in the TCRdb table, and some are missing; sequencing was by immunoSEQ multiplex PCR. The sample includes about 67,000 clones. Source material: PBMCs. The source is a young man in good health and CMV-seropositive.

The V call is TRBV7-9, the J call TRBJ2-7; 7 bases line up with TRBD2. The CDR3 contains 15 residues. The germline CDR1 and CDR2 sequences are SEHNR and FQNEAQ (reference sequence). Trimming at V came to 3 bases and at J to 0 bases, leaving 5 bases not matched to a gene. The CDR3 coding sequence is TGTGCCAGCAGCTTCGGGCGGGAGAGCTCCTACGAGCAGTACTTC. It yields the protein CASSFGRESSYEQYF.

The chain carries TRBV30 and TRBJ2-2; the D gene is possibly TRBD1 (6 bases). The CDR3 consists of 15 residues. CDR1 is GTSNPN, CDR2 SVGIG, per germline (reference sequence). Trimming removed 4 bases from V and 0 bases from J, with 12 bases in between. CDR3 nucleotide sequence: TGTGCCTGGAAACCCGGACAGTCGAACACCGGGGAGCTGTTTTTT. Amino acids: CAWKPGQSNTGELFF. The entire variable domain, with the rest obtained from reference TRBV30 and TRBJ2-2, is as follows: SQTIHQWPATLVQPVGSPLSLECTVEGTSNPNLYWYRQAAGRGLQLLFYSVGIGQISSEVPQNLSASRPQDRQFILSSKKLLLSDSGFYLCAWKPGQSNTGELFFGEGSRLTVL.

The chain has TRBV6-5 and TRBJ2-1; 11 nucleotides match TRBD2. CDR1 MNHEY and CDR2 SVGAGI come from the germline V gene. This CDR3 is built from 13 residues. J was trimmed by 10 bases and V by 8 bases; bases with no gene match: 7. For the CDR3, the DNA is TGTGCCAGCGGTAGCGGGGGGGCCAGCGAGCAGTTCTTC. Translated, it gives CASGSGGASEQFF.

V is TRBV5-6 and J is TRBJ1-5, with 9 nucleotides matching TRBD1. Germline-derived CDR1 and CDR2 are SGHDT and YYEEEE. The length of the CDR3 is 15 residues. The V and J ends lost 0 bases and 4 bases, in that order; junction bases with no gene match: 2. The CDR3 here is CASSLAQGANQPQHF. The CDR3 bases are TGTGCCAGCAGCTTGGCACAGGGGGCTAATCAGCCCCAGCATTTT.

The V call is TRBV5-4, the J call TRBJ1-1; perhaps TRBD1 as D (5 bases). The CDR3 consists of 14 residues. The V end was cut by 1 base, the J end by 8 bases, with 15 bases between. Germline V lookup: CDR1 SGHNT, CDR2 YYREEE (reference sequence). The CDR3 bases are TGTGCCAGCAGCTTGTTTTCAGGGCCCCGGGAAGCTTTCTTT. Translated: CASSLFSGPREAFF.

In DNA form, the CDR3 reads TGTGCCCTACGGGACTTCTACACTGAAGCTTTCTTT. This codes for CALRDFYTEAFF. The chain combines TRBV30 with TRBJ1-1, with TRBD1 as a possible D gene (5 bases). Trimming took 8 bases from V and 3 from J, leaving 13 bases between them. The CDR3 loop spans 12 amino acids. Germline V gene data show CDR1 as GTSNPN and CDR2 as SVGIG (reference sequence).

The J gene is TRBJ1-5, the V gene TRBV7-9, with 10 bases that match TRBD1. The CDR3 spans 15 residues. Germline CDR1 reads SEHNR; CDR2 reads FQNEAQ (reference sequence). V shed 6 bases and J 2 bases; nucleotides not matched to a gene: 4. The CDR3 reads CASRPGTGGNQPQHF. The DNA of the CDR3 is TGTGCCAGCAGGCCCGGGACAGGGGGCAATCAGCCCCAGCATTTT.

The rearrangement links TRBV7-6 to TRBJ1-1; perhaps TRBD1 as D (5 bases). Germline values: CDR1 SGHVS, CDR2 FNYEAQ. V lost 1 base, J lost 4 bases, and 10 bases lay in between. This CDR3 is 14 amino acids long. DNA for the CDR3: TGTGCCAGCAGCTTAGGATCGACAGCCACTGAAGCTTTCTTT. Amino acid sequence: CASSLGSTATEAFF.

J is TRBJ2-3 and V is TRBV5-1; 8 bases fit TRBD1. Germline loops: CDR1 SGHRS, CDR2 YFSETQ. The J segment lost 3 bases and the V segment lost 0 bases, leaving 3 bases of the junction unmatched. The CDR3 loop spans 15 amino acids. CDR3 amino acids: CASSLDRGSTDTQYF. CDR3 nucleotide sequence: TGCGCCAGCAGCTTGGACAGGGGGTCAACAGATACGCAGTATTTT. Complete variable domain (other parts from reference TRBV5-1 and TRBJ2-3): KAGVTQTPRYLIKTRGQQVTLSCSPISGHRSVSWYQQTPGQGLQFLFEYFSETQRNKGNFPGRFSGRQFSNSRSEMNVSTLELGDSALYLCASSLDRGSTDTQYFGPGTRLTVL.

On this clone: Its ends do not fully match the called genes, so a read error is possible. This chain links TRBV5-1 with TRBJ2-3; 10 bases line up with TRBD1. Germline CDR1 and CDR2: SGHRS and YFSETQ. The CDR3 runs 16 residues. CDR3 nucleotides: TGCGCCAGCAGCATTCCGACAGGGGGCGCGATAGATAAGCAGTATTTT. Amino acid sequence: CASSIPTGGAIDKQYF.

The V gene is TRBV5-6, the J gene TRBJ2-5; TRBD1 matches 7 bases. Germline V CDR1 and CDR2: SGHDT, YYEEEE. V gave up 0 bases and J gave up 4 bases; unmatched junction bases: 6. CDR3 length equals 15 residues. CDR3 sequence reads: CASSLGQGSLETQYF. Written as DNA, the CDR3 is TGTGCCAGCAGCTTGGGACAGGGTTCTTTAGAGACCCAGTACTTC. Combining the CDR3 with reference TRBV5-6 and TRBJ2-5 gives the whole variable domain DAGVTQSPTHLIKTRGQQVTLRCSPKSGHDTVSWYQQALGQGPQFIFQYYEEEERQRGNFPDRFSGHQFPNYSSELNVNALLLGDSALYLCASSLGQGSLETQYFGPGTRLLVL.

The chain recombines TRBV29-1 with TRBJ2-1; 7 bases agree with TRBD1. The V and J ends lost 6 bases and 7 bases, in that order; junction bases with no gene match: 15. CDR1 is SQVTM, CDR2 ANQGSEA, per germline. There are 15 residues in the CDR3. CDR3 coding DNA: TGCAGCGTCCCATGGTGGGCAGGGGGACGTAATGAGCAGTTCTTC. Encoded protein: CSVPWWAGGRNEQFF.

CDR3 sequence: CSVGPDRVKEKLFF. In nucleotides, the CDR3 is TGCAGCGTAGGACCGGACAGGGTCAAGGAAAAACTGTTTTTT. This chain joins TRBV29-1 and TRBJ1-4, with 8 bases lining up with TRBD1. Germline V gene sequence: CDR1 SQVTM, CDR2 ANQGSEA. CDR3 length: 14 amino acids. J lost 8 bases, V lost 6 bases, and 11 bases had no gene match.

This chain uses TRBV18 with TRBJ2-5, with TRBD2 identical over 11 bases. Germline V gene sequence: CDR1 KGHSH, CDR2 LQKENI. Germline trimming cut 3 bases from V and 2 bases from J; bases unmatched to any gene: 11. The CDR3 runs to 18 residues. The CDR3 DNA reads as TGTGCCAGCTCACCGGGTGGTCCTAGCGGGGGGCCTCAAGAGACCCAGTACTTC. Amino acid sequence: CASSPGGPSGGPQETQYF. Full variable domain (rest looked up from reference TRBV18 and TRBJ2-5): NAGVMQNPRHLVRRRGQEARLRCSPMKGHSHVYWYRQLPEEGLKFMVYLQKENIIDESGMPKERFSAEFPKEGPSILRIQQVVRGDSAAYFCASSPGGPSGGPQETQYFGPGTRLLVL.

The chain is built from TRBV7-2 and TRBJ1-1, with 9 positions matching TRBD1. J was trimmed by 3 bases and V by 5 bases; bases with no gene match: 7. The CDR3 runs 15 residues. Germline V gene lookup returns CDR1 SGHTA and CDR2 FQGNSA. The CDR3 region is CASSLQGQGYTEAFF. The CDR3 DNA reads TGTGCCAGCAGCCTCCAGGGACAGGGATACACTGAAGCTTTCTTT.

The V gene is TRBV6-1, the J gene TRBJ1-4; D is uncertain. V was shortened by 6 bases and J by 4 bases, with 12 bases between the two germline ends. The V gene's germline CDR1 is MNHNS and CDR2 SASEGT. CDR3 length equals 14 residues. The CDR3 sequence is CASSRHSLNEKLFF. The CDR3 region has the DNA TGTGCCAGCAGCCGACACAGCCTTAATGAAAAACTGTTTTTT.

The V call is TRBV6-5, the J call TRBJ1-5; D ambiguous. The CDR3 loop spans 13 amino acids. V was pared by 5 bases and J by 5 bases, with 10 bases between. Germline CDR1 reads MNHEY; CDR2 reads SVGAGI. The CDR3 coding sequence is TGTGCCAGCAGTCCACGGGAAGATCAGCCCCAGCATTTT. Translated: CASSPREDQPQHF.

The gene calls are TRBV29-1 and TRBJ1-1, with D unresolved. The germline V gene encodes CDR1 SQVTM and CDR2 ANQGSEA. The CDR3 consists of 13 residues. V lost 4 bases and J 0 bases, leaving 9 bases between the germline ends. The CDR3 loop is CSVVSFMNTEAFF. The CDR3 DNA follows: TGCAGCGTTGTTTCGTTTATGAACACTGAAGCTTTCTTT.